This is a list of T cell receptor beta chains from one sample in a study of graft-versus-host responses after intestinal transplantation. The method was immunoSEQ multiplex PCR; TCRdb's version includes in-frame clones alone and lacks a portion of them. The repertoire consists of fewer than 85,000 clones, with nearly 85% occurring once and the leading ten covering about 0.4%. These TCRs' antigens remain unknown. Specimen: unstimulated CD4+ T cells sorted from spleen or lymph node cells, collected before transplant. Source of these receptors: a human donor who was the organ donor for an intestinal transplant. Each CDR3 is given with its conserved first and last residue. The D gene is left open where the match is weak. A row's size may be missing; if present it is once, few, many or a size class.

v_call	clone_size	j_call	d_call	cdr3_aa	cdr3_nt
TRBV5-6	NA	TRBJ2-2	TRBD2	CASSLESSGGRRELFF	TGTGCCAGCAGCTTGGAGTCTAGCGGGGGTCGGCGGGAGCTGTTTTTT
TRBV29-1	NA	TRBJ1-6	NA	CSVEDSNAPGSPLHF	TGCAGCGTTGAAGATTCTAACGCCCCGGGGTCACCCCTCCACTTT
TRBV6-1	few	TRBJ1-5	TRBD1	CASVDRGSQPQHF	TGTGCCAGCGTCGACAGGGGGAGTCAGCCCCAGCATTTT
TRBV11-2	NA	TRBJ2-3	NA	CASSLGEAGTTQYF	TGTGCCAGCAGCTTAGGGGAGGCCGGGACTACGCAGTATTTT
TRBV6-5	NA	TRBJ1-6	NA	CASSQGFVAPLHF	TGTGCCAGCAGCCAGGGGTTCGTAGCGCCCCTCCACTTT
TRBV6-6	NA	TRBJ1-3	TRBD1	CASSDRGLGNTIYF	TGTGCCAGCTCGGACAGGGGGCTTGGAAACACCATATATTTT
TRBV25-1	NA	TRBJ2-5	TRBD2	CASSSLAGGRETQYF	TGTGCCAGCAGTTCACTAGCGGGGGGTCGAGAGACCCAGTACTTC
TRBV7-2	NA	TRBJ2-1	TRBD2	CANTGGGASYNEQFF	TGTGCCAATACTGGCGGGGGGGCCTCTTATAATGAGCAGTTCTTC
TRBV5-6	NA	TRBJ1-5	TRBD1	CASSLGQGASQPQHF	TGTGCCAGCAGCTTGGGGCAGGGGGCCAGCCAGCCCCAGCATTTT
TRBV28	NA	TRBJ1-2	NA	CASISGAGYTF	TGTGCCAGCATTAGCGGGGCTGGCTACACCTTC
TRBV19	NA	TRBJ2-5	TRBD1	CASQKTGGEETQYF	TGTGCCAGCCAAAAGACAGGGGGGGAGGAGACCCAGTACTTC
TRBV27	once	TRBJ2-3	NA	CASSFAPSGPGADTQYF	TGTGCCAGCAGTTTCGCTCCAAGCGGACCTGGCGCAGATACGCAGTATTTT
TRBV28	NA	TRBJ2-2	TRBD2	CASSPTGSGGTGELFF	TGTGCCAGCAGTCCGACCGGTAGCGGGGGCACCGGGGAGCTGTTTTTT
TRBV7-9	NA	TRBJ2-3	NA	CASSLSTTTDTQYF	TGTGCCAGCAGCTTATCCACAACCACAGATACGCAGTATTTT
TRBV5-6	NA	TRBJ1-1	NA	CASSLFQGTNTEAFF	TGTGCCAGCAGCTTGTTTCAGGGGACAAACACTGAAGCTTTCTTT
TRBV4-1	NA	TRBJ1-5	TRBD1	CASSQAGQGYQPQHF	TGCGCCAGCAGCCAAGCTGGACAGGGCTATCAGCCCCAGCATTTT
TRBV6-1	NA	TRBJ2-2	NA	CASKEEGWTGELFF	TGTGCCAGCAAGGAAGAGGGATGGACCGGGGAGCTGTTTTTT
TRBV7-2	NA	TRBJ2-1	NA	CASSKLERRGTYNEQFF	TGTGCCAGCAGCAAACTTGAGAGGAGGGGTACTTACAATGAGCAGTTCTTC